Listed here are 27 T cell receptor beta chains from one sample, sequenced in a study of breast tumors, draining lymph nodes, adjacent tissues (dated by TCRdb to about 2016). Library preparation used multiplex PCR. TCRdb names Illumina HiSeq 2000 as the instrument used. TCRdb's own reprocessing of the public reads used fastp at Q25 and MiXCR and kept productive beta chains. Merged by CDR3 protein, the rows form single entries marked with the most common genes and DNA. The sample yields some 170,000 distinct CDR3 sequences; 25% to 40% were counted once. The ten largest clones add up to 3% to 4.5% of the sample. The axillary draining lymph nodes of breast cancer patients were the source of the lymph node samples. The sequenced sample was axillary lymph node tissue. The receptors derive from a female donor with breast cancer. Some clones in this sample may be carry-over from other donors' samples.

The chain uses TRBV20-1 and TRBJ2-7; TRBD1 aligns across 8 bases. The CDR3 length is 14 residues. The V and J ends lost 6 bases and 2 bases, in that order; junction bases with no gene match: 9. From germline, CDR1 is DFQATT and CDR2 SNEGSKA (reference sequence). CDR3 coding DNA: TGCAGTGCCCTAGCCCGGGACAGGCCCTACGAGCAGTACTTC. It codes for CSALARDRPYEQYF.

This clonotype was detected only a few times. No conserved phenylalanine or tryptophan ends this CDR3, so it is likely a read error. The rearrangement links TRBV10-2 to TRBJ2-4; 13 bases are a match to TRBD2. This CDR3 comprises 15 residues. Germline CDR1 and CDR2: WSHSY and SAAADI. The junction had 4 bases not matched to a gene; V was cut back by 7 bases and J by 4 bases. The CDR3, as DNA: TGCGCCAGCACCGGACTAGCGGGAGAAAAAAACATTCAGTACTCC. Encoded protein: CASTGLAGEKNIQYS.

The CDR3, as DNA: TGCAGTGTACACCAAGGGGGACTAGCGGGGGACAGTCGCAATTCACCCCTCCACTTT. It codes for CSVHQGGLAGDSRNSPLHF. V usage is TRBV20-1 and J usage is TRBJ1-6, with 7 bases identical to TRBD1. Germline lookup yields CDR1 DFQATT and CDR2 SNEGSKA (reference sequence). The CDR3 is 19 residues long. J gave up 7 bases and V 7 bases, and 25 bases lay outside the gene matches.

This clonotype has at least ten counts. The gene calls are TRBV6-5 and TRBJ2-1; TRBD2 aligns across 10 bases. The CDR3 extends over 15 amino acids. The germline V gene has CDR1 MNHEY and CDR2 SVGAGI. V lost 5 bases to trimming and J lost 9 bases; unmatched junction nucleotides: 10. The DNA of the CDR3 is TGTGCCAGCAGTCTCCCTAGCGGGGGTTCATTTGAGCAGTTCTTC. Protein product: CASSLPSGGSFEQFF.

As for this clonotype: One junction end does not reproduce the germline sequence, and a read error may be involved. The chain joins TRBV24-1 to TRBJ2-6, with D possibly called TRBD1 or TRBD2 (5 bases each). Germline V gene lookup returns CDR1 KGHDR and CDR2 SFDVKD. The CDR3 is 17 amino acids. CDR3 amino acids: CATSDPREGSGANGLTF. The CDR3 region has the DNA TGTGCCACCAGTGACCCTCGTGAGGGCTCCGGGGCCAACGGCCTGACTTTC.

V usage is TRBV15 and J usage is TRBJ1-2, with a weak D call TRBD1 (6 bases). CDR3 length equals 18 residues. Germline V gene sequence: CDR1 LNHNV, CDR2 YYDKDF (reference sequence). The V end lost 5 bases, the J end lost 4 bases, and 26 bases lay between the germline ends. CDR3 DNA: TGTGCCACCAGCGGAGTGTCCCAAGTGGGGGCAGCCTCCTATGGCTACACCTTC. Translating it yields CATSGVSQVGAASYGYTF.

V is TRBV28 and J is TRBJ1-2; D ambiguous. CDR1 is MDHEN, CDR2 SYDVKM, per germline. The CDR3 spans 14 residues. Trimming removed 1 base from V and 5 bases from J, with 11 bases in between. The CDR3, as DNA: TGTGCCAGCAGTTTATCGGTTTCGGTTTATGGCTACACCTTC. Protein: CASSLSVSVYGYTF.

The V gene is TRBV9, the J gene TRBJ1-5; D perhaps matches TRBD1 (5 bases). Per the germline V gene, CDR1 is SGDLS and CDR2 is YYNGEE. The germline V and J ends were trimmed by 3 bases and 0 bases, with 16 bases remaining between them. The CDR3 totals 17 residues. The CDR3 sequence is CASSAPIAGLSNQPQHF. CDR3 in DNA: TGTGCCAGCAGCGCTCCAATAGCGGGGCTTAGCAATCAGCCCCAGCATTTT.

The chain links TRBV20-1 to TRBJ1-2; no clear D. CDR3 length: 12 residues. Trimming shortened V by 0 bases and J by 8 bases, and 10 bases separated the two germline ends. Germline loops: CDR1 DFQATT, CDR2 SNEGSKA (reference sequence). The CDR3 nucleotides read TGCAGTGCTAGAGATCTTGACGACGGCTACACCTTC. Amino acid sequence: CSARDLDDGYTF.

This clonotype was recorded at least ten times. The chain joins TRBV2 to TRBJ2-1; TRBD2 matches 10 bases. Germline CDR1 and CDR2: SNHLY and FYNNEI. This CDR3 contains 15 residues. J was trimmed by 4 bases and V by 5 bases; bases with no gene match: 5. The DNA for the CDR3 is TGTGCCAGCAGTTCCGGACTAGCGGCGTACAATGAGCAGTTCTTC. It specifies CASSSGLAAYNEQFF. The whole variable domain, remainder taken from reference TRBV2 and TRBJ2-1, is EPEVTQTPSHQVTQMGQEVILRCVPISNHLYFYWYRQILGQKVEFLVSFYNNEISEKSEIFDDQFSVERPDGSNFTLKIRSTKLEDSAMYFCASSSGLAAYNEQFFGPGTRLTVL.

This clonotype was seen a few times. The V gene is TRBV12-5, the J gene TRBJ2-5; the D is unclear. Germline V CDR1 and CDR2: LGHNT, FRNRAP. CDR3 length: 14 amino acids. The V end was cut by 3 bases, the J end by 3 bases, with 11 bases between. Here the CDR3 DNA reads TGTGCTAGTGGTTTCTGGGGTCGGGAAGAGACCCAGTACTTC. Translated: CASGFWGREETQYF.

This sequence joins TRBV5-6 and TRBJ2-2; 9 nucleotides line up with TRBD2. Germline lookup yields CDR1 SGHDT and CDR2 YYEEEE. The CDR3 totals 17 residues. V was clipped by 4 bases and J by 0 bases; unmatched bases: 7. DNA of the CDR3: TGTGCCAGCAGCCCCCGGTCTAGCGGGGCGAACACCGGGGAGCTGTTTTTT. It is translated as CASSPRSSGANTGELFF.

This clonotype was found many times. The J gene is TRBJ2-7, the V gene TRBV29-1, with a possible D match to TRBD2 (5 bases). This CDR3 spans 13 amino acids. Looked up from germline, CDR1 is SQVTM and CDR2 is ANQGSEA. With 0 bases removed from V and 5 bases from J, the gap between germline ends came to 11 bases. The CDR3 DNA reads as TGCAGCGTTGAAGATGGGAGTAGGGACGAGCAGTACTTC. This codes for CSVEDGSRDEQYF.

This clonotype was seen a handful of times. A much larger clone sits a single nucleotide away, making a read error possible. This chain uses TRBV5-6 with TRBJ2-3; 8 nucleotides align to TRBD1. V shed 4 bases, J shed 3 bases, and the junction held 7 bases outside the gene matches. CDR3 size: 15 residues. The germline gives CDR1 SGHDT, CDR2 YYEEEE. The CDR3 sequence: CASSVTGAATDTQYF. Here the CDR3 DNA reads TGTGCCAGCAGCGTGACAGGGGCCGCGACAGATACGCAGTATTTT.

The chain has TRBV20-1 and TRBJ2-5, with TRBD2 matching 9 bases. Unmatched junction bases numbered 11, after V lost 0 bases and J lost 3 bases. This CDR3 is built from 17 residues. Germline V gives CDR1 DFQATT, CDR2 SNEGSKA (reference sequence). The CDR3 bases are TGCAGTGCTAGAGATAGGGTAGCGGGGGCCATAAAAGAGACCCAGTACTTC. It specifies CSARDRVAGAIKETQYF.

This clonotype was recorded at least ten times. The genes are TRBV7-9 and TRBJ1-2, with 10 positions matching TRBD1. This CDR3 is 13 amino acids long. The V segment lost 1 base and the J segment 7 bases; nucleotides outside the gene matches: 0. Per the germline V gene, CDR1 is SEHNR and CDR2 is FQNEAQ (reference sequence). This chain's CDR3 is CASSLGTGGGYTF. The CDR3 DNA follows: TGTGCCAGCAGCTTAGGGACAGGGGGTGGCTACACCTTC. The full variable domain, completed using reference TRBV7-9 and TRBJ1-2, is DTGVSQNPRHKITKRGQNVTFRCDPISEHNRLYWYRQTLGQGPEFLTYFQNEAQLEKSRLLSDRFSAERPKGSFSTLEIQRTEQGDSAMYLCASSLGTGGGYTFGSGTRLTVV.

This clonotype showed up many times. The chain combines TRBV18 with TRBJ2-7, with TRBD1 matching 10 bases. The CDR3 is made up of 16 amino acids. Germline CDR1 is KGHSH and CDR2 is LQKENI. Trimming cost V 3 bases and J 7 bases; bases outside gene matches: 12. The CDR3 protein is CASSPDPGTGDREQYF. For the CDR3, the DNA is TGTGCCAGCTCACCGGATCCCGGGACAGGGGACAGGGAGCAGTACTTC.

A remark on this clonotype: An end of the junction differs from the germline gene, which may be a read error. The V gene is TRBV9, the J gene TRBJ1-4; TRBD1 might be the D (5 bases). The CDR3 has 15 residues. The germline V gene encodes CDR1 SGDLS and CDR2 YYNGEE. The CDR3: CASSVGQGANERLFF. The CDR3 region has the DNA TGCGCCAGCAGCGTAGGGCAGGGCGCTAATGAAAGACTGTTTTTT.

In this sample, this clonotype turned up many times. At one boundary the junction diverges from the germline segment, which might be a read error. This sequence joins TRBV6-5 and TRBJ1-5; D is unclear. Germline CDR1 reads MNHEY; CDR2 reads SVGAGI. The CDR3 runs to 15 residues. The CDR3 DNA reads as TGTGCCAGCAGTTACTCCCGGCCGGGCAAACAGCCCCAGCATTTT. As protein: CASSYSRPGKQPQHF.

There are many counts of this clonotype. The chain links TRBV30 to TRBJ1-6; D possibly corresponds to TRBD1 (6 bases). V lost 4 bases and J 2 bases, leaving 15 bases between the germline ends. The CDR3 totals 16 residues. Germline V CDR1 and CDR2: GTSNPN, SVGIG (reference sequence). In DNA, the CDR3 is TGTGCCTGGATCCAGCGGGGGCGAGCCTATAATTCACCCCTCCACTTT. This codes for CAWIQRGRAYNSPLHF.

This clonotype occurred many times. The chain combines TRBV11-2 with TRBJ2-5; D perhaps matches TRBD2 (5 bases). The CDR3 length is 15 residues. CDR1 is SGHAT, CDR2 FQNNGV, per germline. With 3 bases removed from V and 5 bases from J, the gap between germline ends came to 16 bases. CDR3 DNA: TGTGCCAGCAGCTTCATCATTGGGCCGGGGGAGACCCAGTACTTC. Protein sequence: CASSFIIGPGETQYF.

Concerning this clonotype: A read error is likely, as this CDR3 ends without the conserved phenylalanine or tryptophan. This chain links TRBV5-1 with TRBJ2-1; D possibly corresponds to TRBD2 (6 bases). In germline, CDR1 is SGHRS, CDR2 YFSETQ. The CDR3 extends over 15 amino acids. For the CDR3, the DNA is TGTGCCAGCAGCTTGATGGGTTCCGGGAGCAATGAGCAGTTCCTC. This sequence encodes CASSLMGSGSNEQFL.

This clonotype occurred many times. V gene TRBV5-4 combines with J gene TRBJ1-2, with 9 nucleotides matching TRBD1. V was clipped by 0 bases and J by 8 bases; unmatched bases: 5. Germline values: CDR1 SGHNT, CDR2 YYREEE (reference sequence). This CDR3 contains 14 residues. This CDR3 is CASSLGDRVGGYTF. DNA for the CDR3: TGTGCCAGCAGCTTGGGGGACAGGGTCGGGGGCTACACCTTC.

The chain links TRBV9 to TRBJ1-3; the D gene is possibly TRBD1 (6 bases). This CDR3 region has 21 residues. The V end lost 4 bases, the J end lost 4 bases, and 33 bases lay between the germline ends. Germline values: CDR1 SGDLS, CDR2 YYNGEE. The CDR3 region is CASSSYAGGGTRQVEGNTIYF. CDR3 nucleotides: TGTGCCAGCAGCAGCTACGCAGGTGGCGGGACCCGACAGGTGGAAGGAAACACCATATATTTT.

This clonotype was observed many times. At one of its ends the junction is not consistent with the germline gene, which may arise from a read error. The chain combines TRBV20-1 with TRBJ2-7; D possibly matches TRBD1 or TRBD2 (5 bases each). The CDR3 is made up of 11 amino acids. Germline lookup yields CDR1 DFQATT and CDR2 SNEGSKA (reference sequence). CDR3 loop: CSASPRDPANF. The DNA for the CDR3 is TGCAGTGCTTCACCTAGGGACCCCGCGAACTTC.

This clonotype has at least ten counts. The chain combines TRBV25-1 with TRBJ1-5; possible D gene TRBD1, 5 bases. V lost 6 bases, J lost 3 bases, and 15 bases lay in between. Germline CDR1 and CDR2: MGHDK and SYGVNS. The CDR3 runs to 15 residues. The CDR3 nucleotides are TGTGCCAGCAGCGCCCCGGGGGTTGACAATCAGCCCCAGCATTTT. This translates into CASSAPGVDNQPQHF.

In its sample, this clonotype was seen many times. This chain links TRBV19 with TRBJ1-2; TRBD1 matches 7 bases. The CDR3 totals 16 residues. Germline V gene sequence: CDR1 LNHDA, CDR2 SQIVND (reference sequence). Unmatched junction bases numbered 15, after V lost 6 bases and J lost 5 bases. CDR3 nucleotide sequence: TGTGCCAGTAGGGGTGAGAAGGGGGCTTGGAGATATGGCTACACCTTC. Amino acids: CASRGEKGAWRYGYTF.